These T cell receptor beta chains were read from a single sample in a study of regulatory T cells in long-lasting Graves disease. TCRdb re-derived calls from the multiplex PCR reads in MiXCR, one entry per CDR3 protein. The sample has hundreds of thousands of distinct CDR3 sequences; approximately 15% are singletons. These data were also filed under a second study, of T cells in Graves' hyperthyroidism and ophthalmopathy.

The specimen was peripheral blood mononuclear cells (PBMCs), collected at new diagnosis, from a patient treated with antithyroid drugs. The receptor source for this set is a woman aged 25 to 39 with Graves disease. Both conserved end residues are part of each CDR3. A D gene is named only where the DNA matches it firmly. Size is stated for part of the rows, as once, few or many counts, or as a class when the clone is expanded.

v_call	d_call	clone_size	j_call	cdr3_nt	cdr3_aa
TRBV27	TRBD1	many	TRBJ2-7	TGTGCCAGCACCCCCCACCCGGGACAGATCGATGAGCAGTACTTC	CASTPHPGQIDEQYF
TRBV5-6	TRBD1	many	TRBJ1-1	TGTGCCAGCAGCTTGGGGGACAGGGGATTCACTGAAGCTTTCTTT	CASSLGDRGFTEAFF
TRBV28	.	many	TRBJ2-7	TGTGCCAGCAGTTTGAGCGGACTGCTGCTCTACGAGCAGTACTTC	CASSLSGLLLYEQYF
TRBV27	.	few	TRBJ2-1	TGTGCCAGCACCCCTGGGACAACGCCCTACAATGAGCAGTTCTTC	CASTPGTTPYNEQFF
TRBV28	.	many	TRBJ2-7	TGTGCCAGCAGCTTGAAGTACGAGCAGTACTTC	CASSLKYEQYF
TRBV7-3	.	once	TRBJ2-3	TGTGCCAGCAGCTTAACGAGAGGGGTCACAGATACGCAGTATTTT	CASSLTRGVTDTQYF
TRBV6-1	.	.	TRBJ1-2	TGTGCCAGCAGTGAAAAAACAGCAGCCTATGGCTACACCTTC	CASSEKTAAYGYTF
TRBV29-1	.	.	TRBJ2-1	TGCAGCGGGTCTTGGGTGTACAATGAGCAGTTCTTC	CSGSWVYNEQFF
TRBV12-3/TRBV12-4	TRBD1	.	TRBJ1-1	TGTGCCAGCAGCTTTGACAGGGCCCCTGAAGCTTTCTTT	CASSFDRAPEAFF
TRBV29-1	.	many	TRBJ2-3	TGCAGCGTTGGGCCTCCGGGGATAGATACGCAGTATTTT	CSVGPPGIDTQYF
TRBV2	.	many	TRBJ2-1	TGTGCCAGCCGGCGGTTACCCTACAATGAGCAGTTCTTC	CASRRLPYNEQFF
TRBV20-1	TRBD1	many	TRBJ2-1	TGCAGTGCTAGAGAAGGACAGGGTTTTTTTGAGCAGTTCTTC	CSAREGQGFFEQFF
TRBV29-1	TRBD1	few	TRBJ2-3	TGCAGCGTTTACCCCCCCGAGACAGGGAAATTTTCAAGGCATACGCAGTATTTT	CSVYPPETGKFSRHTQYF
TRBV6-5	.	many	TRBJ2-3	TGTGCCAGCAGCTACAGGGACGGCACAGATACGCAGTATTTT	CASSYRDGTDTQYF
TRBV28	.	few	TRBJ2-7	TGTGCCAGCAACCCCCCCCTGAGCTCCTACGAGCAGTACTTC	CASNPPLSSYEQYF
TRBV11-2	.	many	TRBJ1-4	TGTGCCAGCAGCCGTAGCCCAAATGAAAAACTGTTTTTT	CASSRSPNEKLFF
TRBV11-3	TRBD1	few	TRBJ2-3	TGTGCCAGCAGCTTATCCCCCGATGTGGCGTCAGGGGGACCAACAGATACGCAGTATTTT	CASSLSPDVASGGPTDTQYF
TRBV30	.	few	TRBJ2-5	TGTGCCTGGACGAGGGGGGGAGCGGAGACCCAGTACTTC	CAWTRGGAETQYF
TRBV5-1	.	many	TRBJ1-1	TGCGCCAGCAGCTTGGACGTGGCGAAGGTGACTGAAGCTTTCTTT	CASSLDVAKVTEAFF
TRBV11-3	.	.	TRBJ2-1	TGTGCCAGCAGCCCCAAGGGTAGCGGAGGGGTCGGGGGTGAGCAGTTCTTC	CASSPKGSGGVGGEQFF
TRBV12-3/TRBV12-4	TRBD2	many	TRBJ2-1	TGTGCCAGCAGCTTAGGACTAGCGGGAAGGAGCTCCTACAATGAGCAGTTCTTC	CASSLGLAGRSSYNEQFF
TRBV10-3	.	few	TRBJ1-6	TGTGCCGTACGAACGACAGAGTATAATTCACCCCTCCACTTT	CAVRTTEYNSPLHF
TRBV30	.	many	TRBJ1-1	TGTGCCTGGAGCGAGGGCCTGAACACTGAAGCTTTCTTT	CAWSEGLNTEAFF
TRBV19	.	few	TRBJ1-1	TGTGCCAGTAGTATTTGGGGTGAAACTGAAGCTTTCTTT	CASSIWGETEAFF
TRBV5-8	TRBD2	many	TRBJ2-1	TGTGCCAGCAGCACCATCGGACTAGCGGGAGATTTTGAGCAGTTCTTC	CASSTIGLAGDFEQFF
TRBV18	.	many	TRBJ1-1	TGTGCCAGCTCACCACGGACTGAAGCTTTCTTT	CASSPRTEAFF
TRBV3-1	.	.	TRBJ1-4	TGTGCCAGCAGCCAAGTTTACGCAACTAATGAAAAACTGTTTTTT	CASSQVYATNEKLFF
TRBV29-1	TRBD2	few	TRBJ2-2	TGCAGCGTGTGGACTAGTCAGACCGGGGAGCTGTTTTTT	CSVWTSQTGELFF
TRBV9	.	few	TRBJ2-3	TGTGCCAGCAGCCCACGGCAGACTAGATCGGTGCCAGATACGCAGTATTTT	CASSPRQTRSVPDTQYF
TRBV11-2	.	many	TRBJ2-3	TGTGCCAGCAGCCTCCCGGGTCCCACCAGAACGCAGTATTTT	CASSLPGPTRTQYF
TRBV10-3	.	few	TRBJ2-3	TGTGCCATCAGTGAGATTAGTAGGGCCCCCACAGATACGCAGTATTTT	CAISEISRAPTDTQYF
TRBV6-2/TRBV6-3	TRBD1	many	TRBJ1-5	TGTGCCAGCAGTTACTCTCGGCAGGGGGCTAGTGGTCAGCCCCAGCATTTT	CASSYSRQGASGQPQHF
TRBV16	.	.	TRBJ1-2	TGTGCCAGCAGCCAATCGTTTGAGACAGCTTATGGCTACACCTTC	CASSQSFETAYGYTF
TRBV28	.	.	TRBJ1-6	TGTGCCAGCAGTTCCCCGGGACAAGTAAATTCACCCCTCCACTTT	CASSSPGQVNSPLHF
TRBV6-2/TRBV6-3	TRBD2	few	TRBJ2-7	TGTGCCAGCAGTTTGGCTAGCGGTTTATACGAGCAGTACTTC	CASSLASGLYEQYF
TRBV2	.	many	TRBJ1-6	TGTGCCAGCCCGGTCCCGGACGAGGCTAATTCACCCCTCCACTTT	CASPVPDEANSPLHF
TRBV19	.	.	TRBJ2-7	TGTGCCAGTAGTATTGGACAATCCGAGCAGTACTTC	CASSIGQSEQYF
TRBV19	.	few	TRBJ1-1	TGTGCCAGTAGAACGAACCCCGACAGACTGAACACTGAAGCTTTCTTT	CASRTNPDRLNTEAFF
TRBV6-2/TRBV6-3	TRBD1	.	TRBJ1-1	TGTGCCAGCAGTCAGCCGGGACAGGGCCCGGGTGAAGCTTTCTTT	CASSQPGQGPGEAFF
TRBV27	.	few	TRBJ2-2	TGTGCCAGCAGTGGAGGATGGAACACCGGGGAGCTGTTTTTT	CASSGGWNTGELFF
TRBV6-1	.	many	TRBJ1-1	TGTGCCAGCAGACCCCAACACAAGAACACTGAAGCTTTCTTT	CASRPQHKNTEAFF
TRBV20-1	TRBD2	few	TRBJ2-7	TGCAGTGCTACAGAGACTAGCGGGAAAACCTACGAGCAGTACTTC	CSATETSGKTYEQYF